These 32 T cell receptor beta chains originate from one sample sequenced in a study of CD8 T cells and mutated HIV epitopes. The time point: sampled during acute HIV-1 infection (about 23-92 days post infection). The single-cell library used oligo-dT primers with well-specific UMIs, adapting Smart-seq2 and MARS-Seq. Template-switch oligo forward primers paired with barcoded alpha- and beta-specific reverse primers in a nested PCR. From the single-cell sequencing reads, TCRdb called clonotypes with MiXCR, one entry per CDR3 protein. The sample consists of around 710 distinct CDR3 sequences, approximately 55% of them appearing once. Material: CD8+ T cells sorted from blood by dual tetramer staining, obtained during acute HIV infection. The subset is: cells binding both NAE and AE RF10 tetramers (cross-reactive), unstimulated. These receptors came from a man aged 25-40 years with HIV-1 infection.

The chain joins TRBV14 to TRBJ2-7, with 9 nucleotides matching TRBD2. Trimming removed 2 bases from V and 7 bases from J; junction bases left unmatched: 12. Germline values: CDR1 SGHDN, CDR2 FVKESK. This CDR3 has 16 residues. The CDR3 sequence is CASSQWEAGGTGEQYF. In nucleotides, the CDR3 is TGTGCCAGCAGCCAATGGGAAGCGGGGGGCACCGGGGAGCAGTACTTC.

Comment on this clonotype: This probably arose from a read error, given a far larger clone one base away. CDR3 loop: CSGSSPPGAHTYEQFF. The CDR3 region has the DNA TGCAGTGGCTCCAGCCCTCCGGGAGCTCACACCTACGAGCAGTTCTTC. The V and J genes are TRBV20-1 and TRBJ2-1; D might be TRBD2 (6 bases). The CDR3 covers 16 residues. Germline CDR1 and CDR2: DFQATT and SNEGSKA (reference sequence). The germline V and J ends were trimmed by 7 bases and 10 bases, with 29 bases remaining between them.

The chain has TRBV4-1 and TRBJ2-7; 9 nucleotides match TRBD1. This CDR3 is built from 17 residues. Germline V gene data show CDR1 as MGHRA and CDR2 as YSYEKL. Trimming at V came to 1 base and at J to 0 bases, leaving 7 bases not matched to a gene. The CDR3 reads CASSQVAGTGLSYEQYF. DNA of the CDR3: TGCGCCAGCAGCCAAGTCGCCGGGACAGGGCTCTCCTACGAGCAGTACTTC.

The CDR3 reads CATSLTSRGGPYEQYF. In DNA form, the CDR3 reads TGTGCCACCAGCCTTACTAGCAGGGGAGGGCCCTACGAGCAGTACTTC. The chain recombines TRBV15 with TRBJ2-7; TRBD2 might be the D (7 bases). The CDR3 spans 16 residues. The germline gives CDR1 LNHNV, CDR2 YYDKDF (reference sequence). V was shortened by 5 bases and J by 2 bases, with 19 bases between the two germline ends.

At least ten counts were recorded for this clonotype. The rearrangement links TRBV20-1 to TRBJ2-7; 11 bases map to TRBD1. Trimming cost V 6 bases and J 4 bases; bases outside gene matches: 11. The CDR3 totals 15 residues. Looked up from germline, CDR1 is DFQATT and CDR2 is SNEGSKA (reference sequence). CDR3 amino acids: CSAPGQGATIYEQYF. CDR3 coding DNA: TGCAGTGCCCCTGGACAGGGGGCTACCATATACGAGCAGTACTTC.

The CDR3 here is CSASNLPSAGVSSYEQYF. The CDR3 DNA follows: TGCAGTGCTAGTAACCTCCCCTCAGCGGGGGTGAGCTCCTACGAGCAGTACTTC. The chain employs TRBV20-1 and TRBJ2-7; 8 nucleotides match TRBD2. After removal of 3 bases from V and 0 bases from J, the junction contained 16 bases not matched to a gene. The CDR3 is 18 residues long. Germline-derived CDR1 and CDR2 are DFQATT and SNEGSKA (reference sequence).

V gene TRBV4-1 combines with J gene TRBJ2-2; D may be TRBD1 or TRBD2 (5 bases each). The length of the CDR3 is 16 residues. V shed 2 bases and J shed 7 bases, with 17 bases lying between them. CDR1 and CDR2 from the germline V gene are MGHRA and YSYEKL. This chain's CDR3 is CASSQSGAGYNGELFF. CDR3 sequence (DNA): TGCGCCAGCAGCCAATCCGGGGCAGGGTATAACGGGGAGCTGTTTTTT.

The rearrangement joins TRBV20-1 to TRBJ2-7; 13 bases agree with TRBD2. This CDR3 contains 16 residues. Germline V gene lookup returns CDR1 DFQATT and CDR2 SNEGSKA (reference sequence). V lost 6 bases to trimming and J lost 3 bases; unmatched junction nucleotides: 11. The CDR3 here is CSATSGLAGMSYEQYF. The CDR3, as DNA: TGCAGTGCCACCTCGGGACTAGCGGGGATGAGCTACGAGCAGTACTTC.

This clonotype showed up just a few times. CDR3 protein: CSARQRKDGTVYEQYF. The CDR3 DNA follows: TGCAGTGCTAGACAACGAAAGGACGGGACTGTGTACGAGCAGTACTTC. V is TRBV20-1 and J is TRBJ2-7; a possible D gene is TRBD2 (6 bases). Germline V CDR1 and CDR2: DFQATT, SNEGSKA (reference sequence). The V end was cut by 2 bases, the J end by 4 bases, with 21 bases between. This CDR3 has 16 residues.

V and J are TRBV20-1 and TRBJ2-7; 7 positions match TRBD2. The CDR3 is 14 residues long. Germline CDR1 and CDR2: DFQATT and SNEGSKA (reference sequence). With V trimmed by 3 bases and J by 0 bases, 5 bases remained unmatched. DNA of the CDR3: TGCAGTGCTAGCCCCTCTAGCGGCTCCTACGAGCAGTACTTC. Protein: CSASPSSGSYEQYF.

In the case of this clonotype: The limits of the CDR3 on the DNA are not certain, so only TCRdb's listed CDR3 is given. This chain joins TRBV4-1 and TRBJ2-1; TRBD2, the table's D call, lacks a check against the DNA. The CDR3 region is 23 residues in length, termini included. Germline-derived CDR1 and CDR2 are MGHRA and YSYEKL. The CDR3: CASSPTSGVYEQYFGLAVPEQFF.

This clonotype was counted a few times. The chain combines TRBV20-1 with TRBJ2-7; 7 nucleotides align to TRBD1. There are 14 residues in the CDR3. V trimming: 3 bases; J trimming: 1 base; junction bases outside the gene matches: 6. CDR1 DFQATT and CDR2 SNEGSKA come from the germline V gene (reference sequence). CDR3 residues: CSASVQGVSYEQYF. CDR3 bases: TGCAGTGCTAGTGTCCAGGGGGTTTCCTACGAGCAGTACTTC.

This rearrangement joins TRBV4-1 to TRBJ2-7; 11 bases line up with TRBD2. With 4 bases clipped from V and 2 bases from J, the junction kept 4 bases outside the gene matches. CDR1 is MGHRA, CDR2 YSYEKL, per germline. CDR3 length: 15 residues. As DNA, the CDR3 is TGCGCCAGCAGCCCGACTAGCGGGGTTACCTACGAGCAGTACTTC. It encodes CASSPTSGVTYEQYF.

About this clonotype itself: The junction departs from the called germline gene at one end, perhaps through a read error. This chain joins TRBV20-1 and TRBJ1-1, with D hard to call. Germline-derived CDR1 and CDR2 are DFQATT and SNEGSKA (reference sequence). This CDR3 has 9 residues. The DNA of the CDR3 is TGCAGTTCCAACAGAGAAGCTCTCTTT. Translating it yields CSSNREALF.

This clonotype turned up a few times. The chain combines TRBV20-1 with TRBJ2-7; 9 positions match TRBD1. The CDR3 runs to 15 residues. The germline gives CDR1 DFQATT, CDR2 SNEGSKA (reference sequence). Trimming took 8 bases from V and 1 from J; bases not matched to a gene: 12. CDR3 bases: TGCAGTTTCCCGACGGGACAGGGCCATTCCTACGAGCAGTACTTC. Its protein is CSFPTGQGHSYEQYF.

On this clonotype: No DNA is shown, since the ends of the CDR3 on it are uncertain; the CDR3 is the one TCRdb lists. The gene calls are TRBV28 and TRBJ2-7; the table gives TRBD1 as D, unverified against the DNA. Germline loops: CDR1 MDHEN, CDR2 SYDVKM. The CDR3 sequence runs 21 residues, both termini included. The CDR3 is CDSSFYICSAPGQGATYEQYF.

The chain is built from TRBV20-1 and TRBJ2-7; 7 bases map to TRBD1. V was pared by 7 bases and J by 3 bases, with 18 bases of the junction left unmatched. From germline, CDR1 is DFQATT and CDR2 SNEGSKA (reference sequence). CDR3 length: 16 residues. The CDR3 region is CSGSSPPGQRFYEQYF. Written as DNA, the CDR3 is TGCAGTGGCTCCAGCCCTCCGGGACAGCGGTTCTACGAGCAGTACTTC.

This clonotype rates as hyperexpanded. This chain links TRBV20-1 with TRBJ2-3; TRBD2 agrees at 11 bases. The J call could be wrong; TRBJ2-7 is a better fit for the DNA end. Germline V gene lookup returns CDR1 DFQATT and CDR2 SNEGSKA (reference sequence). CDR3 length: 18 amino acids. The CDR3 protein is CSALLPLGLAAHLYEQYF. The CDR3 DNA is TGCAGTGCTCTCCTTCCCCTGGGACTAGCGGCCCATCTCTACGAGCAGTACTTC.

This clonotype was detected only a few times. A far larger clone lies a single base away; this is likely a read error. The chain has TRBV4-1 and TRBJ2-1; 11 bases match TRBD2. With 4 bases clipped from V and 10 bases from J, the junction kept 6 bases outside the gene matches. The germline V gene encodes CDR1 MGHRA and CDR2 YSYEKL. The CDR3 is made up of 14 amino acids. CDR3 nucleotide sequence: TGCGCCAGCAGCCCGACTAGCGGGGTCTACGAGCAGTTCTTC. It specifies CASSPTSGVYEQFF.

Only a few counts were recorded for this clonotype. The CDR3 nucleotides read TGCAGTGCTAGACAACGAAAGGACAGGGGTTTTTACGAGCAGTACTTC. Its protein product is CSARQRKDRGFYEQYF. J is TRBJ2-7 and V is TRBV20-1, with 9 bases lining up with TRBD1. Germline trimming cut 2 bases from V and 4 bases from J; bases unmatched to any gene: 12. The CDR3 runs 16 residues. The V gene's germline CDR1 is DFQATT and CDR2 SNEGSKA (reference sequence).

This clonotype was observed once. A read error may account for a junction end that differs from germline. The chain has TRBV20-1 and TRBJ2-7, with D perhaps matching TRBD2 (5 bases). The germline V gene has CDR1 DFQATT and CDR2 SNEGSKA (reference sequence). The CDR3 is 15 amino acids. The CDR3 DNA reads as TGCAGTACTAGGTCGAGCCATGGAAGGTTCTACGAGCAGTACTTC. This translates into CSTRSSHGRFYEQYF.

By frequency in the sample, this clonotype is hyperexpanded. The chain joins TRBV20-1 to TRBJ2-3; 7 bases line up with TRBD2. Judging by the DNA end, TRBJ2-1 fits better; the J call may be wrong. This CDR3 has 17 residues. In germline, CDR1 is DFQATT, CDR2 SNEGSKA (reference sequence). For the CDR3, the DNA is TGCAGTGCTAGACAACGAAAGGACGGGCTAGCGGTTCCTGAGCAGTTCTTC. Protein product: CSARQRKDGLAVPEQFF.

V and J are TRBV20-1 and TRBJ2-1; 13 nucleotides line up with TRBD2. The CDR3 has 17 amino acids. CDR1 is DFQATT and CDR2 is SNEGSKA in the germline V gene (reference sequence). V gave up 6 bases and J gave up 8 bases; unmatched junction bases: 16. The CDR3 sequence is CSATPGLAGMSSYEQFF. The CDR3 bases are TGCAGTGCCACCCCGGGACTAGCGGGGATGAGCTCCTATGAGCAGTTCTTC.

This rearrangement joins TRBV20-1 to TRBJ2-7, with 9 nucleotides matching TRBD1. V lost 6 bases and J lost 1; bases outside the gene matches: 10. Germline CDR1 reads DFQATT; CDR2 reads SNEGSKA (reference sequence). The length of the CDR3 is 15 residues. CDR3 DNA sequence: TGCAGTGCCACCCCGGGACAGGGCCATTCCTACGAGCAGTACTTC. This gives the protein CSATPGQGHSYEQYF.

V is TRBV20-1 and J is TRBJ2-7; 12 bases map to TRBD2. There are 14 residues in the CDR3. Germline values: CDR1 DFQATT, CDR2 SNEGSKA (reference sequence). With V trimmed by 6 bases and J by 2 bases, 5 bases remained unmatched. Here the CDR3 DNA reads TGCAGTGCCGGGACTAGCGGGCATACCTACGAGCAGTACTTC. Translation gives CSAGTSGHTYEQYF.

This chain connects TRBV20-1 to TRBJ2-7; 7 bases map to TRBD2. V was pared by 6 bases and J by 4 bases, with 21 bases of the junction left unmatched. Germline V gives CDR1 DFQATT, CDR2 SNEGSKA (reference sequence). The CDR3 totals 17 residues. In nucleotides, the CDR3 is TGCAGTGCCAGCAGCCCCATCTCGTCACCTAGCGGATACGAGCAGTACTTC. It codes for CSASSPISSPSGYEQYF.

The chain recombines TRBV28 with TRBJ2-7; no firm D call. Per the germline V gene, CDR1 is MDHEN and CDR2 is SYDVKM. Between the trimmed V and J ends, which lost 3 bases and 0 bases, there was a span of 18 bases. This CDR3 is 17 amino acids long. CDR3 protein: CASSFGPKAVSSYEQYF. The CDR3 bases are TGTGCCAGCAGTTTCGGCCCTAAGGCGGTGAGCTCCTACGAGCAGTACTTC.

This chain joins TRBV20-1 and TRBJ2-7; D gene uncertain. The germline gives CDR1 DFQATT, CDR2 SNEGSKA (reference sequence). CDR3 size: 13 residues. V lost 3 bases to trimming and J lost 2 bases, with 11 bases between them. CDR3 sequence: CSASGRVTYEQYF. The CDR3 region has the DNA TGCAGTGCTAGCGGCCGGGTTACCTACGAGCAGTACTTC.

The CDR3 coding sequence is TGTGCCAGCAGCCAAGTAGCGGGGATGAGCTCCTACGAGCAGTACTTC. The encoded protein is CASSQVAGMSSYEQYF. The chain links TRBV13 to TRBJ2-7, with 8 bases fitting TRBD2. The CDR3 covers 16 residues. In germline, CDR1 is PRHDT, CDR2 FYEKMQ (reference sequence). Trimming at V came to 5 bases and at J to 0 bases, leaving 9 bases not matched to a gene.

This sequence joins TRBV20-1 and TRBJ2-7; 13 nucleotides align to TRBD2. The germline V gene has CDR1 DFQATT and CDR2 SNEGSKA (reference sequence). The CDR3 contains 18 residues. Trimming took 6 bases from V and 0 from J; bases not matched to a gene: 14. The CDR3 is CSATPGLAGTGLSYEQYF. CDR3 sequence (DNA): TGCAGTGCCACCCCGGGACTAGCGGGGACAGGGCTCTCCTACGAGCAGTACTTC.

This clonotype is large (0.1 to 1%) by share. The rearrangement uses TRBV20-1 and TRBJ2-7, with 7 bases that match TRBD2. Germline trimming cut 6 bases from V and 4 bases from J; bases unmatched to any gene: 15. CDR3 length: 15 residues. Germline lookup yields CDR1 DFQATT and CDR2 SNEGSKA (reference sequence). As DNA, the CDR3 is TGCAGTGCAGCCCCAAAGGGAGGGACTGTGTACGAGCAGTACTTC. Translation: CSAAPKGGTVYEQYF.

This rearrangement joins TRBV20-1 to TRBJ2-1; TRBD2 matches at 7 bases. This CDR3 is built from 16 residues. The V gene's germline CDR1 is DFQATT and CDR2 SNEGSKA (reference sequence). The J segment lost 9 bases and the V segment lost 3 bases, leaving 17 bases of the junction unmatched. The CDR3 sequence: CSASGRDGLAVPEQFF. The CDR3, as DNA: TGCAGTGCTAGCGGCCGGGACGGGCTAGCGGTTCCTGAGCAGTTCTTC.